This T cell receptor beta chain is from a study of cytomegalovirus exposure and HLA in healthy donors. Germline values: CDR1 KGHSH, CDR2 LQKENI. This CDR3 spans 15 amino acids. Trimming removed 2 bases from V and 1 base from J, with 11 bases in between. Primers included in the PCR were 60 Vbeta and 13 Jbeta primers. Measured with immunoSEQ multiplex PCR; TCRdb has only the in-frame clones, and not every one. The table shows 90,000 or so clones, with 70% to 75% occurring only once. The receptor's source is a woman between 18 and 30 years old in good health and CMV-seropositive. The chain uses TRBV18 and TRBJ1-1, with D unclear. The material sequenced was PBMCs. CDR3 sequence: CASSPSRDSNTEAFF. CDR3 sequence (DNA): TGTGCCAGCTCACCAAGCCGGGATTCGAACACTGAAGCTTTCTTT. The full variable domain, rest sourced from reference TRBV18 and TRBJ1-1, is NAGVMQNPRHLVRRRGQEARLRCSPMKGHSHVYWYRQLPEEGLKFMVYLQKENIIDESGMPKERFSAEFPKEGPSILRIQQVVRGDSAAYFCASSPSRDSNTEAFFGQGTRLTVV.